The 23 T cell receptor beta chains below were found in one sample sequenced in a study of blood T cell repertoires in COVID-19. The protocol was immunoSEQ multiplex PCR, while the TCRdb copy is restricted to in-frame clones and leaves out a portion. The table has about 350,000 clones, about 92% seen once. The sequencing sample was made of peripheral blood. Receptors were obtained from a woman aged 60-75 years with COVID-19, enrolled during active disease.

This chain uses TRBV16 with TRBJ2-1, with no clear D. V lost 8 bases to trimming and J lost 9 bases, with 14 bases between them. From germline, CDR1 is KGHSY and CDR2 FQNENV. This CDR3 spans 12 amino acids. CDR3 loop: CASHGSEAEQFF. CDR3 DNA sequence: TGTGCCAGCCACGGATCCGAGGCTGAGCAGTTCTTC.

The chain uses TRBV5-1 and TRBJ1-5; 8 bases agree with TRBD1. Per the germline V gene, CDR1 is SGHRS and CDR2 is YFSETQ. CDR3 length equals 16 residues. Trimming removed 0 bases from V and 6 bases from J; junction bases left unmatched: 8. CDR3 residues: CASSLGGTGYPQPQHF. In nucleotides, the CDR3 is TGCGCCAGCAGCTTGGGAGGGACAGGATATCCTCAGCCCCAGCATTTT.

The rearrangement links TRBV6-5 to TRBJ1-2; 8 bases line up with TRBD1. Germline CDR1 and CDR2: MNHEY and SVGAGI. The CDR3 loop spans 13 amino acids. The V segment lost 6 bases and the J segment 6 bases; nucleotides outside the gene matches: 6. CDR3 coding DNA: TGTGCCAGCAGGCCCACAGGGGGTGATGGCTACACCTTC. It translates to CASRPTGGDGYTF.

The chain is built from TRBV5-1 and TRBJ2-7, with 9 bases aligning to TRBD1. After removal of 3 bases from V and 4 bases from J, the junction contained 8 bases not matched to a gene. Looked up from germline, CDR1 is SGHRS and CDR2 is YFSETQ. The length of the CDR3 is 15 residues. The CDR3 is CASSSGTGPGYEQYF. Written as DNA, the CDR3 is TGCGCCAGCAGCTCTGGGACAGGGCCGGGTTACGAGCAGTACTTC.

This chain links TRBV5-1 with TRBJ1-2; D uncertain. Deletions cut 6 bases from V and 6 bases from J, with 21 bases between. This CDR3 comprises 15 residues. CDR1 is SGHRS, CDR2 YFSETQ, per germline. The DNA of the CDR3 is TGCGCCAGCACCTCCCCTCCGGGTTTCATCGATGGCTACACCTTC. Protein sequence: CASTSPPGFIDGYTF.

The chain combines TRBV3-1 (or the pseudogene TRBV3-2) with TRBJ1-6, with D uncertain. This CDR3 has 13 residues. Germline assignment: CDR1 LGHDT and CDR2 YNNKEL (reference sequence). Trimming removed 0 bases from V and 17 bases from J, with 14 bases in between. CDR3 sequence: CASSQDTRVPVHF. As DNA, the CDR3 is TGTGCCAGCAGCCAAGATACGCGAGTGCCCGTCCACTTT.

V is TRBV27 and J is TRBJ2-1, with D tentatively TRBD1 (6 bases). This CDR3 has 17 residues. Per the germline V gene, CDR1 is MNHEY and CDR2 is SMNVEV (reference sequence). V lost 5 bases and J lost 12, with 29 bases in between. The CDR3 here is CASSLLFPRGSEGGQFF. CDR3 DNA: TGTGCCAGCAGTCTCCTATTCCCACGGGGCTCCGAAGGGGGGCAGTTCTTC.

The chain combines TRBV5-6 with TRBJ1-2; D is unresolved. The V gene lost 5 bases and the J gene lost 6 bases, with 20 bases spanning the gap. The CDR3 sequence is 15 residues long. From germline, CDR1 is SGHDT and CDR2 YYEEEE. CDR3 coding DNA: TGTGCCAGCAGTCTCCCTGCGGCGGCCCCAGATGGCTACACCTTC. Protein: CASSLPAAAPDGYTF. The full variable domain, in which reference TRBV5-6 and TRBJ1-2 provide the parts outside the CDR3, is DAGVTQSPTHLIKTRGQQVTLRCSPKSGHDTVSWYQQALGQGPQFIFQYYEEEERQRGNFPDRFSGHQFPNYSSELNVNALLLGDSALYLCASSLPAAAPDGYTFGSGTRLTVV.

The chain carries TRBV25-1 and TRBJ2-5; 11 positions agree with TRBD1. The CDR3 has 17 amino acids. Trimming at V came to 7 bases and at J to 4 bases, leaving 14 bases not matched to a gene. Germline CDR1 is MGHDK and CDR2 is SYGVNS. The CDR3 region has the DNA TGTGCCAGCACCGGAAAAGGACAGGGGGCTGAGGGAGAGACCCAGTACTTC. It codes for CASTGKGQGAEGETQYF.

V is TRBV6-6 and J is TRBJ1-1, with D unresolved. V was cut by 6 bases and J by 7 bases, with 6 bases left in between. CDR1 is MNHNY, CDR2 SVGAGI, per germline (reference sequence). CDR3 length: 10 amino acids. Here the CDR3 reads CASREVEAFF. The CDR3 nucleotides are TGTGCCAGCAGGGAGGTTGAAGCTTTCTTT.

V gene TRBV4-1 combines with J gene TRBJ2-7; 9 positions agree with TRBD1. CDR3 length equals 16 residues. Germline CDR1 and CDR2: MGHRA and YSYEKL. After removal of 4 bases from V and 4 bases from J, the junction contained 11 bases not matched to a gene. CDR3: CASSRGTGTGLYEQYF. For the CDR3, the DNA is TGCGCCAGCAGCCGGGGGACCGGGACAGGGTTATACGAGCAGTACTTC.

The V and J genes are TRBV15 and TRBJ1-6, with D possibly matching TRBD1 (6 bases). V gave up 1 base and J gave up 7 bases, with 11 bases separating them. The CDR3 has 15 residues. Germline V gene lookup returns CDR1 LNHNV and CDR2 YYDKDF (reference sequence). The CDR3 loop reads CATSRAGGANSPLHF. The CDR3 DNA reads as TGTGCCACCAGCAGAGCCGGGGGGGCAAATTCACCCCTCCACTTT.

The chain combines TRBV9 with TRBJ1-5; D might be TRBD1 (6 bases). The CDR3 consists of 17 residues. V lost 0 bases and J 5 bases, leaving 18 bases between the germline ends. Germline V gives CDR1 SGDLS, CDR2 YYNGEE. CDR3 residues: CASSVGEGGVGHQPQHF. The CDR3 DNA follows: TGTGCCAGCAGCGTAGGGGAAGGGGGTGTCGGACATCAGCCCCAGCATTTT.

This clone was picked up one time. The chain has TRBV21-1 and TRBJ2-7; the table's TRBD2 call for D was not verified on the DNA. TRBV21-1 is a pseudogene segment. The length of the CDR3 is 17 residues. DNA for the CDR3: TGTGCCAGCAGCAAGACTAGCGGGGGGGGGAGCCCCTACGAGCAGTACTTC. Its translation: CASSKTSGGGSPYEQYF.

V gene TRBV6-6 combines with J gene TRBJ2-5; 11 nucleotides line up with TRBD2. V lost 6 bases, J lost 4 bases, and 7 bases stayed unmatched. From germline, CDR1 is MNHNY and CDR2 SVGAGI (reference sequence). CDR3 length: 15 amino acids. The CDR3 sequence is CASRQTSGGRETQYF. For the CDR3, the DNA is TGTGCCAGCAGGCAAACTAGCGGGGGCCGAGAGACCCAGTACTTC.

The chain couples TRBV9 to TRBJ1-6; weak D call: TRBD1 (5 bases). Trimming took off 3 bases at V and 9 bases at J, with 25 bases between the two ends. This CDR3 has 18 amino acids. From germline, CDR1 is SGDLS and CDR2 YYNGEE. This chain's CDR3 is CASSAPSGVYSRSSPLHF. The CDR3 bases are TGTGCCAGCAGCGCCCCCTCGGGGGTCTATAGTCGAAGTTCACCCCTCCACTTT.

The chain joins TRBV7-6 to TRBJ1-4; 8 bases fit TRBD1. This CDR3 is built from 15 residues. V trimming: 1 base; J trimming: 14 bases; junction bases outside the gene matches: 12. The germline gives CDR1 SGHVS, CDR2 FNYEAQ. The CDR3 here is CASSLGGTGPLKLFF. In DNA, the CDR3 is TGTGCCAGCAGCTTAGGGGGGACAGGCCCACTCAAGCTGTTTTTT.

This sequence joins TRBV2 and TRBJ1-4; 8 bases match TRBD1. This CDR3 comprises 15 residues. CDR1 is SNHLY, CDR2 FYNNEI, per germline. The V segment lost 6 bases and the J segment 7 bases; nucleotides outside the gene matches: 10. CDR3 region: CASSETGGLVEKLFF. CDR3 sequence (DNA): TGTGCCAGCAGCGAAACAGGGGGACTGGTTGAAAAACTGTTTTTT.

CDR3 nucleotides: TGTGCCAGTAGGTTGGGACAGGGCCTTAAGGATGGCTACACCTTC. It yields the protein CASRLGQGLKDGYTF. The chain combines TRBV19 with TRBJ1-2; 9 bases map to TRBD1. V trimming: 6 bases; J trimming: 6 bases; junction bases outside the gene matches: 11. The CDR3 contains 15 residues. Germline V gene data show CDR1 as LNHDA and CDR2 as SQIVND (reference sequence).

The rearrangement links TRBV19 to TRBJ1-4; D possibly corresponds to TRBD1 (6 bases). The CDR3 length is 13 residues. V was trimmed by 7 bases and J by 8 bases, leaving 14 bases between them. The germline CDR1 and CDR2 sequences are LNHDA and SQIVND (reference sequence). The CDR3: CASKGEGWEKLFF. The CDR3 coding sequence is TGTGCCAGTAAGGGGGAGGGATGGGAAAAACTGTTTTTT.

This chain joins TRBV5-6 and TRBJ2-7; 11 bases map to TRBD1. The J segment lost 2 bases and the V segment lost 4 bases, leaving 14 bases of the junction unmatched. The CDR3 covers 18 residues. Per germline, CDR1 SGHDT and CDR2 YYEEEE. In DNA, the CDR3 is TGTGCCAGCAGCGGATCCGGGACAGGGGGTCCGGTAACCTACGAGCAGTACTTC. Translated: CASSGSGTGGPVTYEQYF.

Worth noting for this clone: A read error may explain this, as a much larger clone is one base away. The chain has TRBV7-8 and TRBJ1-1, with 7 bases lining up with TRBD1. Unmatched junction bases numbered 4, after V lost 6 bases and J lost 0 bases. The CDR3 extends over 14 amino acids. Germline CDR1 reads SGHVS; CDR2 reads FQNEAQ. CDR3 residues: CASSSDRMNTEAFF. DNA of the CDR3: TGTGCCAGCAGTTCGGACAGGATGAACACTGAAGCTTTCTTT.

The chain carries TRBV5-1 and TRBJ2-7; D unresolved. V gave up 0 bases and J gave up 4 bases, with 5 bases separating them. The germline CDR1 and CDR2 sequences are SGHRS and YFSETQ. The CDR3 is made up of 12 amino acids. This CDR3 is CASSLDNYEQYF. CDR3 DNA: TGCGCCAGCAGCTTGGATAATTACGAGCAGTACTTC.